This entry describes one T cell receptor (beta chain). Germline V gene lookup returns CDR1 SGHAT and CDR2 FQNNGV. Trimming pared 1 base from V and 0 bases from J, leaving 7 bases between. This CDR3 region has 15 residues. This specimen belongs to a study of high-grade serous ovarian cancer treatment subgroups. The table came from immunoSEQ multiplex PCR; TCRdb's copy has only in-frame clones and leaves some out. The table records about 4,400 clones, roughly three quarters of them present only once. The tumor samples were collected prior to definitive surgery or chemotherapy. The rearrangement uses TRBV11-2 and TRBJ2-1; D gene unclear. The specimen was tumor tissue. This TCR derives from a human donor with high-grade serous ovarian cancer. The CDR3 DNA is TGTGCCAGCAGCTTAGGAATTAGCTCCTACAATGAGCAGTTCTTC. It yields the protein CASSLGISSYNEQFF.